The table lists the clone carrying this T cell receptor (beta chain) with a few counts. The target antigen is unknown. The germline V gene encodes CDR1 WSHSY and CDR2 SAAADI. This CDR3 is 13 amino acids long. V lost 2 bases, J lost 4 bases, and 6 bases lay in between. The entry originates in a study of human T cells and chemical hapten exposure. On the study more broadly: The study sensitized with 2% DPC on a roughly 2 cm by roughly 2 cm patch of upper inner arm skin. Whole-study results and caveats: No alteration of TCRs above 1 in 1000 frequency was seen with DPC sensitization. Positive correlation was observed between PT1 expanded TCR counts and patch test score.

It was the library that attached unique molecular identifiers to individual cDNA molecules. TCRdb re-called the RACE reads through MiXCR, storing one row per CDR3 protein. Here the sample spans about 380,000 distinct CDR3 sequences, approximately 5% being singletons. Time point in this sample: patch test 1, 2 weeks after DPC sensitization. Specified treatment: therapeutic diphenylcyclopropenone sensitization with weekly scalp DPC. V gene TRBV10-2 combines with J gene TRBJ2-1; no clear D gene. The clonotype originates from a woman between 50 and 59 years old with alopecia areata. Some clones in this sample may be carry-over from other donors' samples. This specimen consisted of whole blood, obtained in connection with sensitization to the hapten diphenylcyclopropenone (DPC). The DNA for the CDR3 is TGCGCCAGCAGTGAGCGCTCGTACAATGAGCAGTTCTTC. Translating it yields CASSERSYNEQFF.